This T cell receptor beta chain originates from a study of blood T cells in healthy people across ages. As to this clonotype: Its antigen is still unknown.

Through a sample-barcoded 5' primer and a J-beta primer mix, a second PCR was run for roughly 6 to 12 cycles. Template switching added a 12-random-nucleotide identifier to every cDNA molecule. TCRdb recomputed calls from the 5' RACE reads with MiXCR, one row per CDR3 protein. This table holds over 450,000 distinct CDR3 sequences, about 25% found once. Study outcomes and limitations: Whereas aged donors had fewer naive CD4+ cells, long-lived donors had more of them and higher diversity. Per million T cells, TCR beta diversity dropped about linearly as age rose.

V trimming: 6 bases; J trimming: 3 bases; junction bases outside the gene matches: 8. Germline V gene sequence: CDR1 MDHEN, CDR2 SYDVKM. CDR3 length equals 16 residues. This same sample was also taken into another study, of T cells of mothers and their children. That paper notes: No persistent microchimeric T cell clones were detected at roughly 94 clones per million clonotypes sensitivity.

The V call is TRBV28, the J call TRBJ2-3, with TRBD2 matching over 11 bases. Sample: blood. This receptor was obtained from a boy between 10 and 17 years old in good health. The CDR3 loop reads CASRTLAGGLTDTQYF. The DNA for the CDR3 is TGTGCCAGCAGGACTCTAGCGGGGGGCCTGACAGATACGCAGTATTTT.